These 20 T cell receptor beta chains originate from one sample sequenced in a study of blood T cells in healthy people across ages. For the second PCR, which ran for roughly 6 to 12 cycles, a sample-barcoded 5' primer and a J-beta primer mix were used. Each CDR3 protein gets one entry after TCRdb re-called the 5' RACE reads with MiXCR. The sample lists 800,000 to 950,000 distinct CDR3 sequences; around 49% were seen once. The sample consisted of blood. These receptors were obtained from a man aged 25-40 years in good health.

V and J are TRBV4-1 and TRBJ2-7, with D possibly TRBD2 on 6 matching bases. CDR1 is MGHRA and CDR2 is YSYEKL in the germline V gene. Trimming took off 0 bases at V and 3 bases at J, with 21 bases between the two ends. The CDR3 covers 18 residues. The CDR3 DNA reads as TGCGCCAGCAGCCAAGAGAGAGACTACGGGGGAAACTACTACGAGCAGTACTTC. Protein: CASSQERDYGGNYYEQYF.

This clonotype was detected only a few times. The chain links TRBV5-6 to TRBJ2-7, with a possible D match to TRBD1 (6 bases). The V gene lost 4 bases and the J gene lost 2 bases, with 10 bases spanning the gap. The CDR3 sequence is 13 residues long. CDR1 SGHDT and CDR2 YYEEEE come from the germline V gene. The CDR3 sequence is CASSGDNPYEQYF. CDR3 coding DNA: TGTGCCAGCAGCGGGGACAACCCCTACGAGCAGTACTTC.

The chain couples TRBV3-1 to TRBJ1-2, with 10 bases lining up with TRBD1. Losses at the gene ends were 3 bases for V and 4 bases for J; bases not matched to a gene: 5. Per germline, CDR1 LGHDT and CDR2 YNNKEL (reference sequence). The CDR3 runs to 15 residues. The CDR3 loop reads CASSHRDRGGYGYTF. The CDR3 DNA reads TGTGCCAGCAGCCATAGGGACAGGGGCGGCTATGGCTACACCTTC.

The chain uses TRBV20-1 and TRBJ2-7; D remains ambiguous. The CDR3 totals 13 residues. V was shortened by 1 base and J by 1 base, with 8 bases between the two germline ends. CDR1 and CDR2 (germline): DFQATT, SNEGSKA (reference sequence). For the CDR3, the DNA is TGCAGTGCTAGAGGGCGGCTTTCCTACGAGCAGTACTTC. Translated: CSARGRLSYEQYF.

With regard to this clonotype: This may be a read error, as it is one base from a much larger clone. This chain uses TRBV5-6 with TRBJ2-1; D gene unclear. CDR1 is SGHDT and CDR2 is YYEEEE in the germline V gene. The CDR3 has 14 amino acids. CDR3 bases: TGTGCCGGCAGCTTGTTAGCTGGGGTCGGTGAGCAGTTCTTC. Amino acid sequence: CAGSLLAGVGEQFF. Full variable domain (rest looked up from reference TRBV5-6 and TRBJ2-1): DAGVTQSPTHLIKTRGQQVTLRCSPKSGHDTVSWYQQALGQGPQFIFQYYEEEERQRGNFPDRFSGHQFPNYSSELNVNALLLGDSALYLCAGSLLAGVGEQFFGPGTRLTVL.

Notes on this clonotype: Germline and junction disagree at one end, which may indicate a read error. The CDR3 nucleotides read TGTGTCAGCAGTTCGGGACAGGGGGCGAACTACCAAGAGACCCAGTACTTC. This encodes CVSSSGQGANYQETQYF. This chain joins TRBV12-3 or TRBV12-4 and TRBJ2-5, with 12 nucleotides matching TRBD1. CDR3 length: 17 amino acids.

The genes are TRBV12-3 or TRBV12-4 and TRBJ1-1; 9 bases agree with TRBD1. The CDR3 consists of 16 residues. The J segment lost 5 bases and the V segment lost 6 bases, leaving 13 bases of the junction unmatched. This CDR3 reads CASRNHRGLRSTEAFF. CDR3 DNA sequence: TGTGCCAGCAGGAACCACAGGGGGCTCCGCTCAACTGAAGCTTTCTTT.

The chain is built from TRBV4-2 and TRBJ2-5; 8 bases line up with TRBD2. Germline V gene sequence: CDR1 LGHNA, CDR2 YNFKEQ. V lost 0 bases and J lost 4; bases outside the gene matches: 7. The CDR3 spans 16 residues. The CDR3 nucleotides are TGTGCCAGCAGCCAAGATCGGGGGGGACCACCAGAGACCCAGTACTTC. Protein: CASSQDRGGPPETQYF.

The chain combines TRBV5-6 with TRBJ1-4; 12 bases fit TRBD1. The CDR3 runs to 17 residues. Germline trimming cut 1 base from V and 7 bases from J; bases unmatched to any gene: 8. The germline V gene encodes CDR1 SGHDT and CDR2 YYEEEE. Here the CDR3 reads CASSLLGQGAGSEKLFF. The CDR3, as DNA: TGTGCCAGCAGCTTGCTGGGACAGGGGGCGGGGAGTGAAAAACTGTTTTTT.

This rearrangement joins TRBV5-1 to TRBJ2-1; 15 bases fit TRBD2. J was trimmed by 7 bases and V by 1 base; bases with no gene match: 9. From germline, CDR1 is SGHRS and CDR2 YFSETQ. The CDR3 sequence is 18 residues long. The CDR3 region has the DNA TGCGCCAGCAGCTTGCCCGAAGGACTAGCGGGGGGGCAGAATGAGCAGTTCTTC. Encoded protein: CASSLPEGLAGGQNEQFF.

The table lists this clonotype with a few counts. The CDR3 sequence: CASSQTGVGNQPQHF. CDR3 in DNA: TGTGCCAGCAGTCAGACAGGGGTTGGTAATCAGCCCCAGCATTTT. V and J are TRBV25-1 and TRBJ1-5, with 8 bases aligning to TRBD1. V was clipped by 5 bases and J by 4 bases; unmatched bases: 7. Germline V CDR1 and CDR2: MGHDK, SYGVNS. The CDR3 runs 15 residues.

The genes are TRBV18 and TRBJ2-1; 7 bases line up with TRBD2. The germline gives CDR1 KGHSH, CDR2 LQKENI. Trimming took 3 bases from V and 5 from J; bases not matched to a gene: 4. CDR3 length: 14 residues. The CDR3 reads CASSPSGTNNEQFF. CDR3 nucleotide sequence: TGTGCCAGCTCACCGTCGGGGACTAACAATGAGCAGTTCTTC.

This clonotype was seen more than once but under ten times. The chain has TRBV7-2 and TRBJ2-7; unclear D gene. V was shortened by 4 bases and J by 6 bases, with 7 bases between the two germline ends. The CDR3 sequence is 11 residues long. Germline V gives CDR1 SGHTA, CDR2 FQGNSA. CDR3 loop: CASSSWSEQYF. The CDR3 DNA reads as TGTGCCAGCAGCTCTTGGTCCGAGCAGTACTTC.

As for this clonotype: Germline and junction disagree at one end, which may indicate a read error. The chain uses TRBV20-1 and TRBJ2-1; 9 bases are shared with TRBD1. Germline-derived CDR1 and CDR2 are DFQATT and SNEGSKA (reference sequence). The CDR3 length is 15 residues. CDR3 in DNA: TGCAGTGCTAGAGCTACCGGGACAGGGAGCAATGAGCGGTTCTTC. Residues: CSARATGTGSNERFF.

There are a few counts of this clonotype. The chain uses TRBV4-3 and TRBJ2-1, with a tentative D call TRBD2 (7 bases). The CDR3 length is 14 residues. Germline CDR1 reads LGHNA; CDR2 reads YSLEER. V shed 0 bases and J shed 12 bases, with 15 bases lying between them. As DNA, the CDR3 is TGCGCCAGCAGCCAAGATTGGGGGGGCCGAGGGCAGTTCTTC. Protein product: CASSQDWGGRGQFF.

This clonotype appeared a few times. The chain carries TRBV2 and TRBJ1-2, with 9 bases lining up with TRBD1. Germline loops: CDR1 SNHLY, CDR2 FYNNEI. Trimming removed 7 bases from V and 4 bases from J; junction bases left unmatched: 7. The CDR3 spans 14 residues. The CDR3 reads CASTSDRGGYGYTF. CDR3 sequence (DNA): TGTGCCAGCACCTCGGACAGGGGCGGCTATGGCTACACCTTC.

This chain connects TRBV5-1 to TRBJ1-6; 10 positions agree with TRBD1. This CDR3 region has 14 residues. Germline V gives CDR1 SGHRS, CDR2 YFSETQ. The ends lost 4 bases at V and 8 bases at J; junction bases unmatched: 3. CDR3 loop: CASSVGTGDSPLHF. In DNA, the CDR3 is TGCGCCAGCAGCGTCGGGACAGGGGATTCACCCCTCCACTTT.

The rearrangement links TRBV21-1 to TRBJ2-3; TRBD1 reflects the table's D call only, with no check against the DNA. TRBV21-1 is described as a pseudogene. The CDR3 extends over 21 amino acids. CDR3 in amino acids: CASSKVLSSTGSPSSTDTQYF. The CDR3 coding sequence is TGTGCCAGCAGCAAAGTCCTTTCTTCGACAGGATCGCCCTCTAGCACAGATACGCAGTATTTT.

A single count supports this clonotype. This rearrangement joins TRBV12-3 or TRBV12-4 to TRBJ2-7; D perhaps matches TRBD1 (6 bases). Matching the DNA end better, TRBJ2-5 makes the J call doubtful. This CDR3 has 16 residues. The CDR3 is CASSLRGTSGKETQYF. The CDR3 bases are TGTGCCAGCAGTTTGAGGGGGACGAGCGGAAAAGAGACCCAGTACTTC.

For this clonotype: One junction end disagrees with the germline gene, perhaps due to a read error. The chain carries TRBV7-2 and TRBJ2-3, with 8 nucleotides matching TRBD1. CDR3 length: 16 residues. Germline CDR1 SGHTA, CDR2 FQGNSA. The DNA for the CDR3 is TGTGCCAACAGCCGATGGACAGGGACCCAGGGAGATACGCAGTATTTT. Translation gives CANSRWTGTQGDTQYF.